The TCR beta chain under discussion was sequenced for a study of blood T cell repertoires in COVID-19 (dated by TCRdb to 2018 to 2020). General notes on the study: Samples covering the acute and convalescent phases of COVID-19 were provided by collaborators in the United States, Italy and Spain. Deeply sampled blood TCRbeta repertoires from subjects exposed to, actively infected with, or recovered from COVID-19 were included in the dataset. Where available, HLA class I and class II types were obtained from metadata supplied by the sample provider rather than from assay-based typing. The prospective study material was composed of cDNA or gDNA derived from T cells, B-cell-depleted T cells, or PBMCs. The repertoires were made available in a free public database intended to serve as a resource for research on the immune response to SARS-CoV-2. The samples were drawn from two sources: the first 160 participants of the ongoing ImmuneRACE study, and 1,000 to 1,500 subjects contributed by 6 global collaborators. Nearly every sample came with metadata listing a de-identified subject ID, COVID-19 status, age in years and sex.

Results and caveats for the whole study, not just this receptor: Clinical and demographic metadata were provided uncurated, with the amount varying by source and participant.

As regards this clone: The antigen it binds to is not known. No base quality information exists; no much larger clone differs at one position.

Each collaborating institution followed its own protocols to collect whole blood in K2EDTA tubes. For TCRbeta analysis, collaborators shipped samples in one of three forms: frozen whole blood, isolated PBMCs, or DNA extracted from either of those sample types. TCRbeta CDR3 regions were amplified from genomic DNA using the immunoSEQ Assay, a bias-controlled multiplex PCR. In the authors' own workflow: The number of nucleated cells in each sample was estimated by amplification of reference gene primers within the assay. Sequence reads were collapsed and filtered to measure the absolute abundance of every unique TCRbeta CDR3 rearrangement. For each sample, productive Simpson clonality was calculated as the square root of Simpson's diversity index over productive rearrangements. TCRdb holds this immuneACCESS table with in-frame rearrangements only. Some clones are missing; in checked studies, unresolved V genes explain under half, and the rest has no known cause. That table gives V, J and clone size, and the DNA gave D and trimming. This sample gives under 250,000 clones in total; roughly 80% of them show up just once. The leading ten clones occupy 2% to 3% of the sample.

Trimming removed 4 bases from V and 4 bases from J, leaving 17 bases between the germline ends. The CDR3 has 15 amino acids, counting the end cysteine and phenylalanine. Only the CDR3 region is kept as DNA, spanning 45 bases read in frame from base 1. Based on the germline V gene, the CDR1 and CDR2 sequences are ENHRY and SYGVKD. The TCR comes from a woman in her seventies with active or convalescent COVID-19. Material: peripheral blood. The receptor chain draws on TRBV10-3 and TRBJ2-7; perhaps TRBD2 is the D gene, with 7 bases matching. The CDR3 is CAISVRDSGTYEQYF. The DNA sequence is TGTGCCATCAGTGTGCGCGACAGCGGGACATACGAGCAGTACTTC.